This T cell receptor (beta chain) was captured by sequencing in a study of beta chain features in type 1 diabetes. The wider study: Sorted cell examination encompassed approximately 110 million cells across all samples.

With 6 bases clipped from V and 7 bases from J, the junction kept 14 bases outside the gene matches. This CDR3 region has 17 residues. CDR1 and CDR2 (germline): LNHDA, SQIVND (reference sequence). Every isolated RNA sample was fully reverse transcribed, so sequencing captured expressed TCRB transcripts. Measured with immunoSEQ multiplex PCR; TCRdb has only the in-frame clones, and not every one. The sample yields about 340,000 clones, less than 9.5% seen once. This chain joins TRBV19 and TRBJ2-2, with 10 bases fitting TRBD2. The clonotype originates from a woman aged 18-35 years in good health. Sample: central memory CD4+ T cells from blood. In DNA form, the CDR3 reads TGTGCCAGTAGGGAATTGGGCCTAGCGGGAGCTGACGGGGAGCTGTTTTTT. Its translation is CASRELGLAGADGELFF.